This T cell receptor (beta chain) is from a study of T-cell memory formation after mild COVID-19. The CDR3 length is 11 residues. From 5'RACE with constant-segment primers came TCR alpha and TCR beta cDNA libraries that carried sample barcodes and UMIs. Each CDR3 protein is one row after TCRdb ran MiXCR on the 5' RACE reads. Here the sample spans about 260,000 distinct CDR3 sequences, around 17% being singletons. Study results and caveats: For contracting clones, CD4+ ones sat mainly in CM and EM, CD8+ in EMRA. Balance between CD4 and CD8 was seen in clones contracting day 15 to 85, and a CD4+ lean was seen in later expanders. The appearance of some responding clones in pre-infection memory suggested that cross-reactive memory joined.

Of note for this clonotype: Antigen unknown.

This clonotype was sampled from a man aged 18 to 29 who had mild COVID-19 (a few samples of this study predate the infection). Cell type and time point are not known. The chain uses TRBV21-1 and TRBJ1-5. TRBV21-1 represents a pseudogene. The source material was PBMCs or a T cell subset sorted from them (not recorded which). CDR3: CASSKNQPQHF. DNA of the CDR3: TGTGCCAGCAGCAAGAATCAGCCCCAGCATTTT.